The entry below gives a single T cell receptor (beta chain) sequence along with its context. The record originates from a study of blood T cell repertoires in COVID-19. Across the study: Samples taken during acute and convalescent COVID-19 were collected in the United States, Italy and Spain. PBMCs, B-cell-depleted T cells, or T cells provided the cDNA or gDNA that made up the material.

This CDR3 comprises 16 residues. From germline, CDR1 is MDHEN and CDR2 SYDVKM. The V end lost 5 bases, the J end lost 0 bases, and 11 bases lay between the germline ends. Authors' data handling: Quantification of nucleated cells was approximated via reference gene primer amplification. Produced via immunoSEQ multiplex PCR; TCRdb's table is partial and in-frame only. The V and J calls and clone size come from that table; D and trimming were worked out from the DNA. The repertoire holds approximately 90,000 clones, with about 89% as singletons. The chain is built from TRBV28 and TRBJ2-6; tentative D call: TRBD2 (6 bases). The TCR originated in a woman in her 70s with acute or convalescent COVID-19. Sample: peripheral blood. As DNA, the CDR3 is TGTGCCAGCAGTCCCCACGGGGGCTCTGGGGCCAACGTCCTGACTTTC. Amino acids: CASSPHGGSGANVLTF.